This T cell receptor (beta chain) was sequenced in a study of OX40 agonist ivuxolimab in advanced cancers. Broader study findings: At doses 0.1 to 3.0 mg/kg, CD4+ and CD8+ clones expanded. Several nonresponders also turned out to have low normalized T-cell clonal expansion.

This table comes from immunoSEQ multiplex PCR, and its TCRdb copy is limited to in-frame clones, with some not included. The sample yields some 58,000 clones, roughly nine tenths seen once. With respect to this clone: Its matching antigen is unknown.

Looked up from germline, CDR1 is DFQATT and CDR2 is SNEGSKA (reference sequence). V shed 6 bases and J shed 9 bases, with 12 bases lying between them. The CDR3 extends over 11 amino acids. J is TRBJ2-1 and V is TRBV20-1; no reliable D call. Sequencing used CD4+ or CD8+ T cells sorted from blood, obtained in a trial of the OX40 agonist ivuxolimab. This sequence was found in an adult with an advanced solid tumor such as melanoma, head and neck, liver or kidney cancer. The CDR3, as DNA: TGCAGTGCCCTAAGGGCAGTTGAGCAGTTCTTC. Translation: CSALRAVEQFF.